This T cell receptor (beta chain) is drawn from a study of T-cell memory formation after mild COVID-19. TCRdb independently ran MiXCR on the 5' RACE reads; one entry per CDR3 protein. The profile covers 300,000 to 350,000 distinct CDR3 sequences, with 10% to 15% appearing a single time and over 20% taken by the ten largest. Trimming at V came to 3 bases and at J to 4 bases, leaving 2 bases not matched to a gene. CDR3 length: 14 amino acids. Per the germline V gene, CDR1 is SGHTA and CDR2 is FQGTGA. This chain uses TRBV7-3 with TRBJ2-3; TRBD2 matches at 9 bases. Sequencing used PBMCs or a T cell subset sorted from them (not recorded which). The origin of this receptor is a young man who had mild COVID-19 (a few samples of this study predate the infection). Cell type and time point are not known. CDR3 sequence reads: CASSLGLAPDTQYF. CDR3 DNA sequence: TGTGCCAGCAGCTTGGGACTAGCTCCAGATACGCAGTATTTT.